This T cell receptor beta chain was recorded in a study of T cells in Graves' hyperthyroidism and ophthalmopathy. This clonotype was detected only a few times. RNA transcripts served as the template for amplifying TCR beta CDR3 regions. A first-round RT-PCR of the TCR CDR3 used the HTBI primer set. TCRdb recomputed calls from the multiplex PCR reads with MiXCR, one row per CDR3 protein. The data show hundreds of thousands of distinct CDR3 sequences, approximately 40% seen once. The germline CDR1 and CDR2 sequences are SGHNT and YYREEE (reference sequence). V was pared by 5 bases and J by 4 bases, with 10 bases between. This CDR3 is 12 amino acids long.

The chain joins TRBV5-4 to TRBJ2-7; D is unresolved. The sequencing sample was made of blood. This sequence was found in a man aged 18 to 29 with Graves' hyperthyroidism. The CDR3 is CASSLRRYEQYF. For the CDR3, the DNA is TGTGCCAGCAGTTTAAGGCGATACGAGCAGTACTTC.